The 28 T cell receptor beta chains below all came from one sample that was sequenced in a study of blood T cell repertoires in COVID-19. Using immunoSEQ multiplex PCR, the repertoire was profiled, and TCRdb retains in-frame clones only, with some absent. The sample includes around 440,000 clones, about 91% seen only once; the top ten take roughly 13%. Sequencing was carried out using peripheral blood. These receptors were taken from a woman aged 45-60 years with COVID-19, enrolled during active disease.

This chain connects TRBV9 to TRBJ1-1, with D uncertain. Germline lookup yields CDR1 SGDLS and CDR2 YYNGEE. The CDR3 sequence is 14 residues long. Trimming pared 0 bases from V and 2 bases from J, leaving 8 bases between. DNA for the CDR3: TGTGCCAGCAGCGTAGCGGTCGGTAACACTGAAGCTTTCTTT. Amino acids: CASSVAVGNTEAFF.

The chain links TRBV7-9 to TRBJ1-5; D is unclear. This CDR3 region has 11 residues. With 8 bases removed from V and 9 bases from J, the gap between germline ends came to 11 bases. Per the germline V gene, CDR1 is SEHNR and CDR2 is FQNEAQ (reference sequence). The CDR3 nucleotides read TGTGCCAGCGGTCAGGCGTCGCCCCAGCATTTT. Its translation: CASGQASPQHF.

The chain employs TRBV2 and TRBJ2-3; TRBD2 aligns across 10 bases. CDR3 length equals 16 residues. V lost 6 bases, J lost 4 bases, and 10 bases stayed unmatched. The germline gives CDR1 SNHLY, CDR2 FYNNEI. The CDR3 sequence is CASSWAGTSDSDTQYF. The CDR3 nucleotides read TGTGCCAGCAGCTGGGCCGGGACTAGCGACTCAGATACGCAGTATTTT.

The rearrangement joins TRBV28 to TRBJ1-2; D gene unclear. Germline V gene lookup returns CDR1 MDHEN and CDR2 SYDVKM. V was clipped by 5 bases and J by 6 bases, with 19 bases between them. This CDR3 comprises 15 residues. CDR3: CASSPKRVRFDGYTF. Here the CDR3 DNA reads TGTGCCAGCAGTCCCAAGAGGGTTCGGTTCGATGGCTACACCTTC.

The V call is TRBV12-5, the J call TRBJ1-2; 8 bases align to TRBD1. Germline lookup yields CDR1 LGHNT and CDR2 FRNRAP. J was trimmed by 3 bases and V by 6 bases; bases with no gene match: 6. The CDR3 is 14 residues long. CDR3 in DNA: TGTGCTAGTGGATATAAACAGGGGGACTATGGCTACACCTTC. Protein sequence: CASGYKQGDYGYTF. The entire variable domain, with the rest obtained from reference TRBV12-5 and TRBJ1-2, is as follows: DARVTQTPRHKVTEMGQEVTMRCQPILGHNTVFWYRQTMMQGLELLAYFRNRAPLDDSGMPKDRFSAEMPDATLATLKIQPSEPRDSAVYFCASGYKQGDYGYTFGSGTRLTVV.

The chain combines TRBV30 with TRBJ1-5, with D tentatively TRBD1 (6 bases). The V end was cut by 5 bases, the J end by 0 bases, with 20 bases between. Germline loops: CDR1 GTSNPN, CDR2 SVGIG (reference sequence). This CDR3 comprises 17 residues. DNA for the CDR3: TGTGCCTGGGGGGGTGGGGGACACCTTTATAGCAATCAGCCCCAGCATTTT. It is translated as CAWGGGGHLYSNQPQHF.

The chain's CDR3 is CASSIGGGVNSPLHF. DNA of the CDR3: TGTGCCAGTAGTATCGGAGGAGGGGTTAATTCACCCCTCCACTTT. This chain links TRBV19 with TRBJ1-6, with D possibly being TRBD1 (5 bases). With 3 bases removed from V and 6 bases from J, the gap between germline ends came to 12 bases. This CDR3 contains 15 residues. CDR1 is LNHDA, CDR2 SQIVND, per germline (reference sequence).

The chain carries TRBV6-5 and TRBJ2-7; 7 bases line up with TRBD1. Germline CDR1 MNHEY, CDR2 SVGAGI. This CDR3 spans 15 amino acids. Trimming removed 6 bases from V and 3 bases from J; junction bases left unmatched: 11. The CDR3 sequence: CASRTISTGDYEQYF. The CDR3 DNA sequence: TGTGCCAGCAGGACGATCTCAACAGGGGACTACGAGCAGTACTTC.

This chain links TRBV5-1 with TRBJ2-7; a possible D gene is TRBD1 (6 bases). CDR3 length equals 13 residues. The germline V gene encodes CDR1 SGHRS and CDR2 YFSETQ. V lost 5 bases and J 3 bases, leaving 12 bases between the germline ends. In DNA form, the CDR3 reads TGCGCCAGCAGTCGGGACACGCTCTACGAGCAGTACTTC. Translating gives CASSRDTLYEQYF.

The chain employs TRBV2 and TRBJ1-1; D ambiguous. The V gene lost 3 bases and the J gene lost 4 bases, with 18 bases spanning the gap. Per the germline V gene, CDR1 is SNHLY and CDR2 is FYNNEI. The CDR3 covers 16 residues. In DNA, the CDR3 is TGTGCCAGCAGTGAGAGTACGGGAACTGGGAGCACTGAAGCTTTCTTT. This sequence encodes CASSESTGTGSTEAFF.

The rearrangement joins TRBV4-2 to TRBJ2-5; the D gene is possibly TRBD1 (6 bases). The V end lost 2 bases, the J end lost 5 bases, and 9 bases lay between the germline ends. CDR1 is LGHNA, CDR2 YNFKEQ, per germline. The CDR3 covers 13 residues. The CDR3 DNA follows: TGTGCCAGCAGCCAATGGGGGCAGGAGACCCAGTACTTC. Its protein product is CASSQWGQETQYF.

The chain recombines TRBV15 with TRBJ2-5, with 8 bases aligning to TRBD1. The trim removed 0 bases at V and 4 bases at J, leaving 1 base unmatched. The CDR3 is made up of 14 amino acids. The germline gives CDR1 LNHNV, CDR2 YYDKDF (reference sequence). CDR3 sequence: CATSRDTGGETQYF. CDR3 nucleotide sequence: TGTGCCACCAGCAGAGATACAGGGGGAGAGACCCAGTACTTC.

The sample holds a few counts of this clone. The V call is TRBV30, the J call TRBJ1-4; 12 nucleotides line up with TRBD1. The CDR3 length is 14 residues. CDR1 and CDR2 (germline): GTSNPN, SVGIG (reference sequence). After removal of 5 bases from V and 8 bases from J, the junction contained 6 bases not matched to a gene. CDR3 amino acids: CAWSGTGGVEKLFF. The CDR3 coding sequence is TGTGCCTGGTCCGGGACAGGGGGCGTCGAAAAACTGTTTTTT.

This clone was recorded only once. The CDR3 here is CSASSGETQYF. DNA for the CDR3: TGCAGTGCTAGTTCGGGAGAGACCCAGTACTTC. This chain joins TRBV20-1 and TRBJ2-5; D not certain. With 3 bases removed from V and 4 bases from J, the gap between germline ends came to 6 bases. Looked up from germline, CDR1 is DFQATT and CDR2 is SNEGSKA (reference sequence). The CDR3 length is 11 residues.

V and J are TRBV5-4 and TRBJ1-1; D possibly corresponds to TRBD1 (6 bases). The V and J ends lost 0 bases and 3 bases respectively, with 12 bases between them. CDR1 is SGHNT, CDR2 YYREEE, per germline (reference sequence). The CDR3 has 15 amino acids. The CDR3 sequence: CASSLATGRDTEAFF. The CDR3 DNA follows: TGTGCCAGCAGCTTGGCCACAGGGAGGGACACTGAAGCTTTCTTT.

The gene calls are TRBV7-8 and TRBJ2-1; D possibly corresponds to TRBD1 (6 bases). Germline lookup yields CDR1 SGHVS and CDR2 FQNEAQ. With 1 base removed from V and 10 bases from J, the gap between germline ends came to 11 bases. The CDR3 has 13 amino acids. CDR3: CASSLGQVGEQFF. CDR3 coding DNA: TGTGCCAGCAGCTTAGGACAGGTCGGCGAGCAGTTCTTC.

The chain's CDR3 is CASSLLGGSTDTQYF. In nucleotides, the CDR3 is TGTGCCAGCAGCTTATTGGGGGGGAGCACAGATACGCAGTATTTT. The rearrangement links TRBV7-9 to TRBJ2-3; 7 bases match TRBD2. J gave up 0 bases and V 2 bases, and 2 bases lay outside the gene matches. Germline V CDR1 and CDR2: SEHNR, FQNEAQ (reference sequence). The CDR3 has 15 residues.

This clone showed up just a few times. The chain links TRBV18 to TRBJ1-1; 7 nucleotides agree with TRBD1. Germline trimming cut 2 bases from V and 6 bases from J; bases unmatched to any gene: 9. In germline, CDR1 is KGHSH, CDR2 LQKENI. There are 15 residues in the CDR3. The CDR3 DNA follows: TGTGCCAGCTCACCAAGAGGGACAGCCCTGTCTGAAGCTTTCTTT. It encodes CASSPRGTALSEAFF.

In nucleotides, the CDR3 is TGCGCCAGCAGCCAATTCCTGGCCGGAGCGGAAAAACTGTTTTTT. Residues: CASSQFLAGAEKLFF. The rearrangement uses TRBV4-1 and TRBJ1-4; D is undetermined. V gave up 2 bases and J gave up 8 bases, with 15 bases separating them. Germline-derived CDR1 and CDR2 are MGHRA and YSYEKL. The CDR3 loop spans 15 amino acids.

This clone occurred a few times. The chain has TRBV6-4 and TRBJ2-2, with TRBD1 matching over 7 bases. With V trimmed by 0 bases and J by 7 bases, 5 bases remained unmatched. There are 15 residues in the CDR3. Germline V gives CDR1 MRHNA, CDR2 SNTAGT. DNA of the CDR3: TGTGCCAGCAGTGACTCACTCCAGGGGGACGGGGAGCTGTTTTTT. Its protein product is CASSDSLQGDGELFF.

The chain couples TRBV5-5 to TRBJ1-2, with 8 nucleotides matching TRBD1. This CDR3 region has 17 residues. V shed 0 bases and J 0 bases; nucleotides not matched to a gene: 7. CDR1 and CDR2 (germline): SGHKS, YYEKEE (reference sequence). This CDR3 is CASSLEAGGIANYGYTF. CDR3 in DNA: TGTGCCAGCAGCTTGGAGGCAGGGGGCATAGCTAACTATGGCTACACCTTC. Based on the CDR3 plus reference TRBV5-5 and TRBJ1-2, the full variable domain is DAGVTQSPTHLIKTRGQQVTLRCSPISGHKSVSWYQQVLGQGPQFIFQYYEKEERGRGNFPDRFSARQFPNYSSELNVNALLLGDSALYLCASSLEAGGIANYGYTFGSGTRLTVV.

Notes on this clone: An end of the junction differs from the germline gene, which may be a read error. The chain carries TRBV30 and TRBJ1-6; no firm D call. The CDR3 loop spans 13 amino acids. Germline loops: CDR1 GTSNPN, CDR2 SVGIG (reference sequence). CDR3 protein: CAWSASFNSPLHF. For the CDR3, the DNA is TGTGCCTGGAGTGCCTCCTTTAATTCACCCCTCCACTTT.

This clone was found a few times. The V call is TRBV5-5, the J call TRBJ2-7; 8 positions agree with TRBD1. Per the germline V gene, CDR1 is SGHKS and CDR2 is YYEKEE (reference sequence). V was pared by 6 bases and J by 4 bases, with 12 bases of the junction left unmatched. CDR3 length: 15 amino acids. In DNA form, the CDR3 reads TGTGCCAGCACCCAAGCCCGGACAGGGAGGTACGAGCAGTACTTC. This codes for CASTQARTGRYEQYF.

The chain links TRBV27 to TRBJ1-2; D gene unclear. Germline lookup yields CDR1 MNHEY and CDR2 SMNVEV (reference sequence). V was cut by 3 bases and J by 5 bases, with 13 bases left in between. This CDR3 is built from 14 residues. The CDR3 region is CASSFQRAGYGYTF. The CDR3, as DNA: TGTGCCAGCAGTTTTCAGAGGGCGGGTTATGGCTACACCTTC.

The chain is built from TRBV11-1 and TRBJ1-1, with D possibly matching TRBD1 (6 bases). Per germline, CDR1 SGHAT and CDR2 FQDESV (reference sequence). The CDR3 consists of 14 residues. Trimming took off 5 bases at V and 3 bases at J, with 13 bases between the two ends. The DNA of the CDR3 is TGTGCCAGCAGCCAAACCCCAGGGGACACTGAAGCTTTCTTT. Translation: CASSQTPGDTEAFF. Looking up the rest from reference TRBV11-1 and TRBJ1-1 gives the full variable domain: EAEVAQSPRYKITEKSQAVAFWCDPISGHATLYWYRQILGQGPELLVQFQDESVVDDSQLPKDRFSAERLKGVDSTLKIQPAELGDSAMYLCASSQTPGDTEAFFGQGTRLTVV.

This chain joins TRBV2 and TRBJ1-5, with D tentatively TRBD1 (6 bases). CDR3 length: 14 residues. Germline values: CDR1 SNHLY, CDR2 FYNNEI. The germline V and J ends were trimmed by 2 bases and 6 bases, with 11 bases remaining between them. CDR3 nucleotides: TGTGCCAGCAGTGAACAGGGGTACTCTCAGCCCCAGCATTTT. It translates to CASSEQGYSQPQHF.

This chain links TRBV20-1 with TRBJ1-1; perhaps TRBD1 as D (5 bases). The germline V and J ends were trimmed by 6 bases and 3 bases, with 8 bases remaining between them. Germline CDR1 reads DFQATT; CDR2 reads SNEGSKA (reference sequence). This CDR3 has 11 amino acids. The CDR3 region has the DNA TGCAGTGCCCCGGGGGACACTGAAGCTTTCTTT. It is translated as CSAPGDTEAFF.

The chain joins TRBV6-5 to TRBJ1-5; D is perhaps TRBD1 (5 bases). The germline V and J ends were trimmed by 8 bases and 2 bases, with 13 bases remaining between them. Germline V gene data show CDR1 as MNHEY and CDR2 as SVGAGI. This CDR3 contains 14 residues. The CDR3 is CASGGGVGNQPQHF. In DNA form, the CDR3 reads TGTGCCAGCGGGGGAGGGGTCGGCAATCAGCCCCAGCATTTT.